This T cell receptor beta chain was profiled in a study of beta chain features in type 1 diabetes. The sample holds one count of this clone. The antigen is unknown. Since all of the isolated RNA was reverse transcribed, expressed TCRB transcripts were what got sequenced. Sequencing was performed with immunoSEQ multiplex PCR; in TCRdb, only in-frame clones are kept and a portion is missing. The table shows over 600,000 clones, with around 12% occurring only once. Points from the study as a whole: There was a moderate but significant shortening of TCRB CDR3s in all four CD4+ subsets of Type 1 diabetes patients.

This CDR3 region has 15 residues. Trimming removed 4 bases from V and 7 bases from J; junction bases left unmatched: 9. Germline CDR1 SGHVS, CDR2 FNYEAQ. V gene TRBV7-6 combines with J gene TRBJ2-2, with 7 bases aligning to TRBD1. The TCR sequence derives from a man aged 25 to 40 with type 1 diabetes. Sequencing was carried out using naive CD4+ T cells from blood. CDR3 sequence: CASSSERGLSGELFF. CDR3 bases: TGTGCCAGCAGCTCCGAGAGGGGGCTTAGCGGGGAGCTGTTTTTT.